The present T cell receptor beta chain was sequenced within a study of blood T cells in healthy people across ages. For the second PCR, which ran for about 6 to 11 cycles, a sample-barcoded 5' primer and a J-beta primer mix were used. TCRdb recomputed calls from the 5' RACE reads with MiXCR, one row per CDR3 protein. The table records roughly 1.4 million distinct CDR3 sequences, around 59% of them present only once. This clonotype came up once. V was clipped by 4 bases and J by 10 bases, with 11 bases between them. The CDR3 extends over 12 amino acids. Looked up from germline, CDR1 is MNHEY and CDR2 is SVGAGI. The donors, healthy Caucasians from Russia, were aged 6 to 90.

The sequenced sample was blood. The chain employs TRBV6-5 and TRBJ1-5; no clear D gene. The TCR originated in a man between 18 and 29 years old in good health. The CDR3 loop reads CASSSFGGPQHF. CDR3 sequence (DNA): TGTGCCAGCAGTTCCTTCGGTGGCCCCCAGCATTTT.